This TCR beta chain is drawn from a study of human T cells and chemical hapten exposure. Individual cDNA molecules had unique molecular identifiers attached to them by the library. TCRdb analysed the RACE reads with MiXCR anew, one entry per CDR3 protein. The data contain tens of thousands of distinct CDR3 sequences, 9.8% of them singletons. Overall study results and limits: PT1 expanded TCR numbers rose with patch test score.

This clonotype was picked up many times. Its antigen is as yet unknown. The time point: patch test 1, 2 weeks after DPC sensitization. The treatment: therapeutic diphenylcyclopropenone sensitization with weekly scalp DPC. It was unfractionated whole blood from which total RNA was extracted. The TCR sequence derives from a middle-aged woman with alopecia areata. Some clones in this sample may be carry-over from other donors' samples. This specimen was whole blood, taken in connection with sensitization to the hapten diphenylcyclopropenone (DPC).

CDR3 sequence reads: CASSGRDRLSYNEQFF. The CDR3 nucleotides are TGTGCCAGCAGCGGACGGGACCGCCTCTCCTACAATGAGCAGTTCTTC. The V gene is TRBV7-2, the J gene TRBJ2-1; D possibly uses TRBD1 or TRBD2 (5 bases each). This CDR3 comprises 16 residues. Trimming cost V 5 bases and J 0 bases, with 14 bases left between them. The germline V gene has CDR1 SGHTA and CDR2 FQGNSA.